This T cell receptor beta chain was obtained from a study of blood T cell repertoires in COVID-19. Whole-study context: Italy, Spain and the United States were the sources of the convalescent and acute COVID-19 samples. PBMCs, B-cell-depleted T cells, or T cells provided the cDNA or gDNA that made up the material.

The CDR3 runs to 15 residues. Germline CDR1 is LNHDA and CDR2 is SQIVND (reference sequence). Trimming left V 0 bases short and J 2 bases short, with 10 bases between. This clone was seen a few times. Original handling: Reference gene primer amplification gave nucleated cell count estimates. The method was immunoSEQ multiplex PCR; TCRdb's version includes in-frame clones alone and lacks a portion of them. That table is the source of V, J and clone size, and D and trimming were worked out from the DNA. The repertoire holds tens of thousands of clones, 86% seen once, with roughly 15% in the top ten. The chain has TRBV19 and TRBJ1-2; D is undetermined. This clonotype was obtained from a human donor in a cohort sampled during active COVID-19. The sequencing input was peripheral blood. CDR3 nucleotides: TGTGCCAGTAGTATAGAGGGCAGCATAAACTATGGCTACACCTTC. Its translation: CASSIEGSINYGYTF.